Below, 32 T cell receptor beta chains from the same sample are listed, as sequenced in a study of post-analysis software for immune sequencing data (dated by TCRdb to the mid-2010s). These receptors' targets are unknown. What the work shows at the level of the full study, not this receptor alone: Significantly higher frequencies in patients than in controls were found for a few TRBV segments, including TRBV5-6, TRBV5-1 and TRBV20-1.

The library was generated by PCR. The instrument was an Illumina HiSeq 2500. To reduce PCR and sequencing biases, unique molecular identifiers were incorporated into the TCR beta cDNA libraries. TCRdb reworked the public reads: Q25 trimming with fastp, MiXCR clone assembly, productive beta chains retained. One record per CDR3 amino acid sequence lists the most common genes and DNA. This sample comprises roughly 580,000 distinct CDR3 sequences, about 40% of them detected only once. Jointly, the top ten make up 1.5% to 2% of the sample. The sequencing input was blood. The origin of the receptors is a girl aged 10 to 17 with multiple sclerosis.

The V gene is TRBV3-1, the J gene TRBJ2-1; D may match TRBD1 or TRBD2 (6 bases each). There are 17 residues in the CDR3. Per the germline V gene, CDR1 is LGHDT and CDR2 is YNNKEL (reference sequence). The V end was cut by 0 bases, the J end by 7 bases, with 19 bases between. The CDR3 bases are TGTGCCAGCAGCCAAGAATTAGGGGGGCCATCAGGGAATGAGCAGTTCTTC. Its translation is CASSQELGGPSGNEQFF.

The chain carries TRBV12-3 or TRBV12-4 and TRBJ1-2, with 7 bases aligning to TRBD1. The V and J ends lost 2 bases and 8 bases, in that order; junction bases with no gene match: 11. CDR3 length: 15 amino acids. CDR3 sequence (DNA): TGTGCCAGCAGTTTATTGAGACAGGGCTCGGGGGGCTACACCTTC. Translation gives CASSLLRQGSGGYTF.

V is TRBV11-2 and J is TRBJ1-3, with unresolved D. Trimming left V 2 bases short and J 7 bases short, with 6 bases between. The germline CDR1 and CDR2 sequences are SGHAT and FQNNGV. The CDR3 loop spans 12 amino acids. The CDR3 sequence is CASSLPRNTIYF. As DNA, the CDR3 is TGTGCCAGCAGCTTACCTCGCAACACCATATATTTT. The full variable domain, completed using reference TRBV11-2 and TRBJ1-3, is EAGVAQSPRYKIIEKRQSVAFWCNPISGHATLYWYQQILGQGPKLLIQFQNNGVVDDSQLPKDRFSAERLKGVDSTLKIQPAKLEDSAVYLCASSLPRNTIYFGEGSWLTVV.

This clonotype was seen a handful of times. The V and J genes are TRBV7-2 and TRBJ1-2; D gene uncertain. This CDR3 is built from 15 residues. Trimming stripped 5 bases from V and 4 bases from J, with 17 bases between. Germline loops: CDR1 SGHTA, CDR2 FQGNSA. Here the CDR3 DNA reads TGTGCCAGCAGCCCGGCGTGGGCCTCCGGCTATGGCTACACCTTC. This codes for CASSPAWASGYGYTF.

This chain joins TRBV12-3 or TRBV12-4 and TRBJ2-1; perhaps D is TRBD1 or TRBD2 (6 bases each). V was clipped by 6 bases and J by 8 bases, with 11 bases between them. This CDR3 is built from 12 residues. CDR3 residues: CASSLGGYEQFF. CDR3 sequence (DNA): TGTGCCAGCAGCCTAGGGGGGTATGAGCAGTTCTTC.

This clonotype was observed a handful of times. The chain carries TRBV6-6 and TRBJ1-6; D possibly corresponds to TRBD1 (6 bases). The CDR3 has 16 amino acids. Germline assignment: CDR1 MNHNY and CDR2 SVGAGI (reference sequence). V dropped 6 bases and J dropped 0 bases, with 12 bases sitting between them. CDR3 loop: CASRTRGASYNSPLHF. The CDR3 DNA follows: TGTGCCAGCAGGACGAGGGGGGCCTCCTATAATTCACCCCTCCACTTT.

J is TRBJ1-2 and V is TRBV20-1; TRBD1 is a possible D gene (5 bases). Trimming cost V 5 bases and J 2 bases, with 15 bases left between them. Germline values: CDR1 DFQATT, CDR2 SNEGSKA (reference sequence). The length of the CDR3 is 14 residues. The CDR3 DNA reads TGCAGTGCTGAAGGCGGCAGGGCCAACTATGGCTACACCTTC. Protein sequence: CSAEGGRANYGYTF.

About this clonotype: This clone may be a read error of a much larger clone one base away. This sequence joins TRBV29-1 and TRBJ2-7; 8 bases map to TRBD2. The length of the CDR3 is 12 residues. Trimming removed 6 bases from V and 8 bases from J; junction bases left unmatched: 9. Germline V gene sequence: CDR1 SQVTM, CDR2 ANQGSEA. CDR3 nucleotide sequence: TGCAGCGTAGATAGCGGGACCCACAAGCAGTACTTC. Protein sequence: CSVDSGTHKQYF.

The J gene is TRBJ2-5, the V gene TRBV3-1, with D uncertain. CDR1 and CDR2 from the germline V gene are LGHDT and YNNKEL (reference sequence). V gave up 3 bases and J gave up 2 bases, with 16 bases separating them. CDR3 size: 16 residues. The CDR3 reads CASSHLPPRRQETQYF. DNA for the CDR3: TGTGCCAGCAGCCACCTCCCCCCTCGGCGGCAAGAGACCCAGTACTTC.

V and J are TRBV6-1 and TRBJ2-1; perhaps TRBD2 as D (7 bases). CDR1 is MNHNS and CDR2 is SASEGT in the germline V gene. The CDR3 totals 14 residues. Trimming shortened V by 6 bases and J by 10 bases, and 19 bases separated the two germline ends. The CDR3 is CASSPGGQPREQFF. Written as DNA, the CDR3 is TGTGCCAGCAGCCCCGGGGGGCAGCCAAGGGAGCAGTTCTTC.

This clonotype was seen a handful of times. The V and J genes are TRBV12-3 or TRBV12-4 and TRBJ2-7; D is possibly TRBD2 (6 bases). Trimming took off 8 bases at V and 4 bases at J, with 12 bases between the two ends. This CDR3 is built from 12 residues. This chain's CDR3 is CASGGGAYEQYF. The CDR3 nucleotides read TGTGCCAGCGGGGGAGGAGCGTACGAGCAGTACTTC.

The rearrangement links TRBV7-9 to TRBJ2-7; 10 bases align to TRBD2. The tail of the sequence fits TRBJ2-5 better, so the J call may be wrong. CDR1 SEHNR and CDR2 FQNEAQ come from the germline V gene (reference sequence). The CDR3 spans 18 residues. Here the CDR3 DNA reads TGTGCCAGCAGCTCTCTCCGGTCGGAGCGGGAGGGAAAGGGGACCCAGTACTTC. This translates into CASSSLRSEREGKGTQYF.

The chain recombines TRBV6-2 or TRBV6-3 with TRBJ1-4; weak D call: TRBD1 (6 bases). Germline assignment: CDR1 MNHEY and CDR2 SVGEGT. V was shortened by 6 bases and J by 8 bases, with 22 bases between the two germline ends. This CDR3 is 16 amino acids long. CDR3 protein: CASRRLPAGAREKLFF. DNA of the CDR3: TGTGCCAGCAGACGCCTACCTGCGGGGGCAAGGGAAAAACTGTTTTTT.

Only a few counts were recorded for this clonotype. This rearrangement joins TRBV5-1 to TRBJ2-5; 7 positions agree with TRBD2. Germline values: CDR1 SGHRS, CDR2 YFSETQ. With 3 bases clipped from V and 8 bases from J, the junction kept 13 bases outside the gene matches. The CDR3 totals 15 residues. The CDR3 here is CASSSGGSFRETQYF. As DNA, the CDR3 is TGCGCCAGCAGCTCGGGAGGCTCCTTTCGGGAAACCCAGTACTTC.

This clonotype has only a few counts. This chain uses TRBV7-9 with TRBJ2-4, with TRBD2 matching over 13 bases. This CDR3 contains 18 residues. After removal of 5 bases from V and 0 bases from J, the junction contained 7 bases not matched to a gene. Germline assignment: CDR1 SEHNR and CDR2 FQNEAQ (reference sequence). This chain's CDR3 is CASSKLAGGATAKNIQYF. The CDR3, as DNA: TGTGCCAGCAGCAAACTAGCGGGGGGGGCCACAGCCAAAAACATTCAGTACTTC.

This clonotype was detected only a few times. The chain links TRBV7-6 to TRBJ1-4; D is unclear. Looked up from germline, CDR1 is SGHVS and CDR2 is FNYEAQ. V lost 5 bases to trimming and J lost 7 bases, with 17 bases between them. The length of the CDR3 is 15 residues. The CDR3, as DNA: TGTGCCAGCAGCCCCCGGACGAGGAGGCTTGAAAAACTGTTTTTT. Protein product: CASSPRTRRLEKLFF.

This chain joins TRBV7-2 and TRBJ2-7, with 10 bases fitting TRBD1. The CDR3 has 15 residues. Germline-derived CDR1 and CDR2 are SGHTA and FQGNSA. The junction had 5 bases not matched to a gene; V was cut back by 3 bases and J by 3 bases. The CDR3 bases are TGTGCCAGCAGCTTCCGGACAGGGGGTGGCTACGAGCAGTACTTC. It translates to CASSFRTGGGYEQYF.

The chain joins TRBV7-2 to TRBJ2-1; D gene unclear. Trimming took 2 bases from V and 5 from J, leaving 13 bases between them. The germline gives CDR1 SGHTA, CDR2 FQGNSA. CDR3 length: 15 residues. As DNA, the CDR3 is TGTGCCAGCAGCTTATGGGCCCAAACGGACAATGAGCAGTTCTTC. Protein sequence: CASSLWAQTDNEQFF. The complete variable domain, with remaining parts taken from reference TRBV7-2 and TRBJ2-1, reads GAGVSQSPSNKVTEKGKDVELRCDPISGHTALYWYRQSLGQGLEFLIYFQGNSAPDKSGLPSDRFSAERTGGSVSTLTIQRTQQEDSAVYLCASSLWAQTDNEQFFGPGTRLTVL.

The chain employs TRBV7-2 and TRBJ1-2, with unresolved D. The V end lost 3 bases, the J end lost 9 bases, and 8 bases lay between the germline ends. Germline lookup yields CDR1 SGHTA and CDR2 FQGNSA. The CDR3 totals 11 residues. This CDR3 is CASSLWPSYTF. CDR3 nucleotide sequence: TGTGCCAGCAGCTTGTGGCCGAGCTACACCTTC. Filled out from reference TRBV7-2 and TRBJ1-2, the complete variable domain reads GAGVSQSPSNKVTEKGKDVELRCDPISGHTALYWYRQSLGQGLEFLIYFQGNSAPDKSGLPSDRFSAERTGGSVSTLTIQRTQQEDSAVYLCASSLWPSYTFGSGTRLTVV.

The chain uses TRBV20-1 and TRBJ2-5, with TRBD2 identical over 8 bases. The J call may be mistaken, given a closer DNA end match to TRBJ2-7. This CDR3 has 11 amino acids. Germline V CDR1 and CDR2: DFQATT, SNEGSKA (reference sequence). The CDR3 loop reads CSAPGGVEQYF. The CDR3 DNA sequence: TGCAGTGCTCCCGGGGGGGTCGAGCAGTACTTC.

Only one count was recorded for this clonotype. V is TRBV6-1 and J is TRBJ2-1; weak D call: TRBD1 (6 bases). The germline gives CDR1 MNHNS, CDR2 SASEGT. The V end lost 6 bases, the J end lost 0 bases, and 12 bases lay between the germline ends. The CDR3 extends over 15 amino acids. The CDR3 DNA is TGTGCCAGCAGCCCCTGGACAGTCTCCTACAATGAGCAGTTCTTC. Translation: CASSPWTVSYNEQFF.

The chain has TRBV11-2 and TRBJ2-5; TRBD2 matches 11 bases. Germline-derived CDR1 and CDR2 are SGHAT and FQNNGV. With 2 bases clipped from V and 0 bases from J, the junction kept 8 bases outside the gene matches. This CDR3 is 18 amino acids long. Here the CDR3 DNA reads TGTGCCAGCAGCTTATTAGCGGGAGGGAGTCCGTACCAAGAGACCCAGTACTTC. Its protein is CASSLLAGGSPYQETQYF. The variable domain in full, completed from reference TRBV11-2 and TRBJ2-5, reads EAGVAQSPRYKIIEKRQSVAFWCNPISGHATLYWYQQILGQGPKLLIQFQNNGVVDDSQLPKDRFSAERLKGVDSTLKIQPAKLEDSAVYLCASSLLAGGSPYQETQYFGPGTRLLVL.

The chain uses TRBV29-1 and TRBJ1-1, with TRBD1 as a possible D gene (6 bases). CDR1 and CDR2 from the germline V gene are SQVTM and ANQGSEA. Between the trimmed V and J ends, which lost 6 bases and 5 bases, there was a span of 13 bases. CDR3 length equals 12 residues. CDR3 nucleotide sequence: TGCAGCGTCGAGGGGGGGGCAACTGAAGCTTTCTTT. It encodes CSVEGGATEAFF. The variable domain in full, with the rest retrieved from reference TRBV29-1 and TRBJ1-1, is SAVISQKPSRDICQRGTSLTIQCQVDSQVTMMFWYRQQPGQSLTLIATANQGSEATYESGFVIDKFPISRPNLTFSTLTVSNMSPEDSSIYLCSVEGGATEAFFGQGTRLTVV.

The chain joins TRBV5-1 to TRBJ2-4; TRBD1 matches 11 bases. The better agreement between TRBJ2-7 and the DNA end casts doubt on the J call. The germline gives CDR1 SGHRS, CDR2 YFSETQ. This CDR3 has 14 residues. This CDR3 reads CASSSSGTGGEQYF. CDR3 coding DNA: TGCGCCAGCAGCTCTTCCGGGACAGGGGGCGAGCAGTACTTC.

The chain links TRBV4-1 to TRBJ2-5; 7 bases fit TRBD2. V shed 2 bases, J shed 10 bases, and the junction held 22 bases outside the gene matches. CDR3 length equals 18 residues. Germline CDR1 reads MGHRA; CDR2 reads YSYEKL. CDR3 protein: CASSQILALGRGKVGQYF. The CDR3 DNA follows: TGCGCCAGCAGCCAAATTCTAGCGCTGGGGAGGGGTAAAGTTGGCCAGTACTTC.

This clonotype occurred a few times. The genes are TRBV10-3 and TRBJ2-5, with TRBD1 matching 7 bases. The junction had 17 bases not matched to a gene; V was cut back by 5 bases and J by 5 bases. This CDR3 region has 17 residues. The germline V gene has CDR1 ENHRY and CDR2 SYGVKD. The CDR3 DNA sequence: TGTGCCATCAGTAGGGACAGAAATTTTATTTTAGGGGAGACCCAGTACTTC. It encodes CAISRDRNFILGETQYF.

This clonotype was counted only a few times. J is TRBJ1-2 and V is TRBV10-3, with D perhaps matching TRBD1 (5 bases). Trimming left V 3 bases short and J 8 bases short, with 13 bases between. The V gene's germline CDR1 is ENHRY and CDR2 SYGVKD. This CDR3 region has 13 residues. CDR3: CAISDGAAAGYTF. Written as DNA, the CDR3 is TGTGCCATCAGTGATGGGGCCGCTGCAGGCTACACCTTC.

Concerning this clonotype itself: One end of the junction does not line up with germline, which may come from a read error. This chain connects TRBV5-4 to TRBJ2-7, with 7 bases fitting TRBD2. The CDR3 totals 14 residues. Germline lookup yields CDR1 SGHNT and CDR2 YYREEE (reference sequence). The CDR3 is CAGSLNGGKGEQYF. CDR3 sequence (DNA): TGTGCCGGCAGCTTAAACGGGGGGAAGGGCGAGCAGTACTTC.

This clonotype was detected a few times. The chain couples TRBV4-1 to TRBJ1-2; the match to TRBD1 covers 7 bases. With V trimmed by 0 bases and J by 3 bases, 7 bases remained unmatched. Germline CDR1 is MGHRA and CDR2 is YSYEKL. This CDR3 is built from 16 residues. CDR3 amino acids: CASSQDATGTDYGYTF. The CDR3 DNA reads TGCGCCAGCAGCCAAGATGCCACCGGGACAGACTATGGCTACACCTTC.

This clonotype was observed a handful of times. The chain combines TRBV7-6 with TRBJ1-2, with D maybe TRBD1 (6 bases). The germline V gene encodes CDR1 SGHVS and CDR2 FNYEAQ. V was trimmed by 8 bases and J by 4 bases, leaving 11 bases between them. The CDR3 length is 12 residues. The CDR3 bases are TGTGCCAGCGGGGGGGGGCCCTATGGCTACACCTTC. This sequence encodes CASGGGPYGYTF.

This clonotype was observed once. The chain combines TRBV6-5 with TRBJ2-1; 9 nucleotides line up with TRBD1. CDR1 is MNHEY and CDR2 is SVGAGI in the germline V gene. This CDR3 region has 14 residues. V trimming: 5 bases; J trimming: 8 bases; junction bases outside the gene matches: 7. The CDR3 protein is CASSPGQGWYEQFF. The CDR3 bases are TGTGCCAGCAGTCCAGGACAGGGGTGGTATGAGCAGTTCTTC.

The chain is built from TRBV20-1 and TRBJ2-1, with 7 bases identical to TRBD1. After removal of 3 bases from V and 10 bases from J, the junction contained 12 bases not matched to a gene. The CDR3 has 14 amino acids. CDR1 DFQATT and CDR2 SNEGSKA come from the germline V gene (reference sequence). The CDR3 region is CSARGSDRAYEQFF. CDR3 bases: TGCAGTGCTAGGGGATCCGACAGGGCCTACGAGCAGTTCTTC.